This T cell receptor delta chain was sequenced during a study of gamma-delta T cells after stem cell transplantation. TCRdb called clones from the RT-PCR reads again using CATT. The repertoire includes over 600 delta-chain clones, approximately 12% of them detected once, and about 22% sits in the top ten. Germline V gene data show CDR1 as GEAIGNYY and CDR2 as EKD. The CDR3 covers 20 residues. In the case of this clone: A read error may account for a junction end that differs from germline.

V gene TRDV2 combines with J gene TRDJ1; 10 positions agree with TRDD3. The clonotype was recovered from a human donor. It is not recorded whose cells these are; they may come from a transplant donor. This table probably holds off-target reads from a library built for another chain. The sample consisted of gamma-delta T cells. CDR3: CACAEIMGDTQTKYTDKLIF. The CDR3 coding sequence is TGTGCCTGTGCCGAAATTATGGGGGATACCCAGACCAAGTACACCGATAAACTCATATTT.